This T cell receptor beta chain was captured by sequencing in a study of shared clonotypes between healthy human individuals. Study details: The cohort comprised a couple of women and a few men. Their ages spanned 18 to 49 years.

The study's findings and limits: Apart from blood, nothing was sampled; tissue repertoires likely differ.

Profiling relied on immunoSEQ multiplex PCR, and the TCRdb table lists in-frame clones only, not all of them. The table lists about 480,000 clones, 79% of them singletons, with 10% to 15% in the top ten. Comment on this clone: Antigen specificity is unknown.

From germline, CDR1 is MNHEY and CDR2 SVGAGI. Trimming removed 6 bases from V and 5 bases from J, with 10 bases in between. The CDR3 contains 12 residues. This chain joins TRBV6-5 and TRBJ1-1, with D uncertain. Sequences were obtained from PBMCs. The source is a woman between 35 and 50 years old in good health. Some clones in this sample may be carry-over from other donors' samples. The CDR3 region has the DNA TGTGCCAGCAGCCGACTCGGTACTGAAGCTTTCTTT. The encoded protein is CASSRLGTEAFF.